The 2 T cell receptor beta chains given below trace back to one sample, sequenced in a study of early T cells in non-severe SARS-CoV-2 infection. Each CDR3 protein gets one entry after TCRdb re-called the 5' RACE reads with MiXCR. The sample has around 58,000 distinct CDR3 sequences; less than 5.5% are singletons. Sequencing was performed on whole blood. The receptors originated from an adult who was a healthcare worker with PCR-confirmed SARS-CoV-2 infection or an uninfected control (not recorded which).

The rearrangement links TRBV7-2 to TRBJ1-6, with 10 nucleotides matching TRBD1. The germline V gene encodes CDR1 SGHTA and CDR2 FQGNSA. V trimming: 4 bases; J trimming: 7 bases; junction bases outside the gene matches: 4. The CDR3 contains 15 residues. The CDR3 here is CASSSDRGLNSPLHF. The CDR3 DNA is TGTGCCAGCAGCTCAGACAGGGGGCTGAATTCACCCCTCCACTTT.

This clonotype was recorded at least ten times. The V gene is TRBV27, the J gene TRBJ1-4; 7 bases are shared with TRBD1. The germline V gene has CDR1 MNHEY and CDR2 SMNVEV (reference sequence). V lost 5 bases and J lost 3; bases outside the gene matches: 6. CDR3 length equals 15 residues. In DNA, the CDR3 is TGTGCCAGCAGTCTAGAACAGGGGCCTAATGAAAAACTGTTTTTT. Translated: CASSLEQGPNEKLFF. The complete variable domain, with remaining parts taken from reference TRBV27 and TRBJ1-4, reads EAQVTQNPRYLITVTGKKLTVTCSQNMNHEYMSWYRQDPGLGLRQIYYSMNVEVTDKGDVPEGYKVSRKEKRNFPLILESPSPNQTSLYFCASSLEQGPNEKLFFGSGTQLSVL.